This TCR beta chain was sequenced in a study of T cell responses to AZD1222 COVID-19 vaccine. General study results and limits: The donors showed a predominance of white British ancestry and of females, with possible underestimation of clonal diversity. Close to half of spike-specific TCRs reportedly recognize unmutated variant regions.

The CDR3 contains 16 residues. Per the germline V gene, CDR1 is SQVTM and CDR2 is ANQGSEA. Deletions cut 2 bases from V and 8 bases from J, with 22 bases between. The method was immunoSEQ multiplex PCR; TCRdb's version includes in-frame clones alone and lacks a portion of them. The sample lists some 140,000 clones; around nine tenths were seen once. On this clone itself: Antigen: not known.

The input for sequencing was peripheral blood, taken on day 0 of AZD1222 vaccination. This clonotype was obtained from an adult in good health. The V and J genes are TRBV29-1 and TRBJ1-3; no reliable D call. The CDR3 here is CSVERSRGGMADTIYF. CDR3 coding DNA: TGCAGCGTTGAACGCTCTCGAGGAGGGATGGCGGACACCATATATTTT.